The 9 T cell receptor beta chains reported below all come from one sample, sequenced in a study of immune evolution from preneoplasia to lung adenocarcinoma. Produced via immunoSEQ multiplex PCR; TCRdb's table is partial and in-frame only. The sample consists of roughly 2,500 clones, roughly 80% of them appearing once. Sample: FFPE invasive lung adenocarcinoma tissue. These receptors came from a person aged 55-80 years with invasive lung adenocarcinoma.

The chain recombines TRBV7-2 with TRBJ2-7; D is ambiguous. CDR1 and CDR2 (germline): SGHTA, FQGNSA. The CDR3 has 17 residues. Trimming took off 2 bases at V and 3 bases at J, with 20 bases between the two ends. CDR3 amino acids: CASSLSGPTLTFYEQYF. Written as DNA, the CDR3 is TGTGCCAGCAGCTTATCCGGACCCACTTTAACTTTCTACGAGCAGTACTTC.

The J gene is TRBJ2-5, the V gene TRBV4-1; D unclear. V lost 1 base, J lost 3 bases, and 6 bases lay in between. Germline V gives CDR1 MGHRA, CDR2 YSYEKL. There are 13 residues in the CDR3. CDR3 DNA: TGCGCCAGCAGCCAAGGGCCAGAAGAGACCCAGTACTTC. Its protein is CASSQGPEETQYF.

The V call is TRBV7-9, the J call TRBJ2-5; 14 bases map to TRBD2. The DNA end favors TRBJ2-7, so the J call may be wrong. CDR3 length equals 18 residues. CDR1 is SEHNR and CDR2 is FQNEAQ in the germline V gene (reference sequence). Here the CDR3 reads CASSFGLAGGRETYEQYF. The CDR3 DNA sequence: TGTGCCAGCAGCTTCGGACTAGCGGGAGGACGGGAAACCTACGAGCAGTACTTC.

V usage is TRBV7-2 and J usage is TRBJ1-5; 7 bases line up with TRBD1. The V gene end was trimmed by 2 bases and the J gene end by 1 base; junction bases not matched to a gene: 2. The CDR3 loop spans 15 amino acids. From germline, CDR1 is SGHTA and CDR2 FQGNSA. The CDR3 spells CASSLNRGSNQPQHF. DNA for the CDR3: TGTGCCAGCAGCTTAAACAGGGGAAGCAATCAGCCCCAGCATTTT.

V and J are TRBV9 and TRBJ2-3; D not resolved. Germline V gene lookup returns CDR1 SGDLS and CDR2 YYNGEE. V was cut by 3 bases and J by 4 bases, with 12 bases left in between. This CDR3 has 14 amino acids. The CDR3 DNA is TGTGCCAGCAGCGCCCGCGCAGGCGCAGATACGCAGTATTTT. Translation gives CASSARAGADTQYF. Filled out from reference TRBV9 and TRBJ2-3, the complete variable domain reads DSGVTQTPKHLITATGQRVTLRCSPRSGDLSVYWYQQSLDQGLQFLIQYYNGEERAKGNILERFSAQQFPDLHSELNLSSLELGDSALYFCASSARAGADTQYFGPGTRLTVL.

This chain connects TRBV18 to TRBJ1-6, with 8 nucleotides matching TRBD1. Germline lookup yields CDR1 KGHSH and CDR2 LQKENI. This CDR3 has 17 amino acids. Losses at the gene ends were 1 base for V and 10 bases for J; bases not matched to a gene: 12. CDR3 in amino acids: CASSPQTTGTGYSPLHF. In DNA form, the CDR3 reads TGTGCCAGCTCACCACAAACAACCGGGACAGGATACTCACCCCTCCACTTT. Combining the CDR3 with reference TRBV18 and TRBJ1-6 gives the whole variable domain NAGVMQNPRHLVRRRGQEARLRCSPMKGHSHVYWYRQLPEEGLKFMVYLQKENIIDESGMPKERFSAEFPKEGPSILRIQQVVRGDSAAYFCASSPQTTGTGYSPLHFGNGTRLTVT.

The J gene is TRBJ2-2, the V gene TRBV5-4; D may match TRBD1 or TRBD2 (6 bases each). Germline loops: CDR1 SGHNT, CDR2 YYREEE (reference sequence). The CDR3 is 13 residues long. V lost 10 bases, J lost 0 bases, and 10 bases lay in between. CDR3 sequence (DNA): TGTGCCGGGGGGCGCGCGAACACCGGGGAGCTGTTTTTT. Its translation: CAGGRANTGELFF.

The chain is built from TRBV27 and TRBJ2-2, with 15 positions matching TRBD2. Trimming removed 7 bases from V and 5 bases from J; junction bases left unmatched: 5. CDR1 is MNHEY and CDR2 is SMNVEV in the germline V gene (reference sequence). The CDR3 runs to 16 residues. The CDR3 loop reads CASTRTSGRETGELFF. CDR3 in DNA: TGTGCCAGCACCAGGACTAGCGGGAGGGAGACCGGGGAGCTGTTTTTT.

The chain joins TRBV4-1 to TRBJ1-5; D perhaps matches TRBD1 (6 bases). This CDR3 spans 16 amino acids. Germline loops: CDR1 MGHRA, CDR2 YSYEKL. The V end was cut by 0 bases, the J end by 2 bases, with 11 bases between. The DNA of the CDR3 is TGCGCCAGCAGCCAAGACGCAGGGGATGGCAATCAGCCCCAGCATTTT. Translated, it gives CASSQDAGDGNQPQHF.